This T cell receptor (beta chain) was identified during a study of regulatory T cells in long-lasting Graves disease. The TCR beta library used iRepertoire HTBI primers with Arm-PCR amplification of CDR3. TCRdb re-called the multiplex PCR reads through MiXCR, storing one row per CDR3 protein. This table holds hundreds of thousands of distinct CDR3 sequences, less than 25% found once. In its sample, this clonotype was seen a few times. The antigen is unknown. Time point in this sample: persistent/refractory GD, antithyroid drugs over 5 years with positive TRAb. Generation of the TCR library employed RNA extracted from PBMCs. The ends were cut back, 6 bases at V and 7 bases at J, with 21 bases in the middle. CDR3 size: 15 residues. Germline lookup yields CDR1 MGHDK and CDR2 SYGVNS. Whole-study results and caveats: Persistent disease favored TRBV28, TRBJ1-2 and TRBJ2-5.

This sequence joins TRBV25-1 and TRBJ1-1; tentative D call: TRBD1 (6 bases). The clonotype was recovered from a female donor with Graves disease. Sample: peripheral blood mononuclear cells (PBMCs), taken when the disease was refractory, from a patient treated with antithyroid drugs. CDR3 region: CASSYGVTGAFEAFF. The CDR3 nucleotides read TGTGCCAGCAGCTACGGGGTGACAGGAGCCTTTGAAGCTTTCTTT.